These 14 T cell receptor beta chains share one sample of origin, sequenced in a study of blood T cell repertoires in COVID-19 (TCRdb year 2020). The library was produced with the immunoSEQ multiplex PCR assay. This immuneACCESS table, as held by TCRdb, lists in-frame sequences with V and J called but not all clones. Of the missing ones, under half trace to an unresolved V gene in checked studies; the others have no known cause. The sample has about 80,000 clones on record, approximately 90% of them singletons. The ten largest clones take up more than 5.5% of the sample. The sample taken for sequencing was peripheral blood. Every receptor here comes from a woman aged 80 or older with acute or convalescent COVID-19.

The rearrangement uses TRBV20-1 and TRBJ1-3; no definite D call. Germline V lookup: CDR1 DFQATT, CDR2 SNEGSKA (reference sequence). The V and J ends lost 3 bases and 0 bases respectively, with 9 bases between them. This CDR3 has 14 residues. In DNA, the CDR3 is TGCAGTGCTAGTTCCGTGCGCTCTGGAAACACCATATATTTT. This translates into CSASSVRSGNTIYF.

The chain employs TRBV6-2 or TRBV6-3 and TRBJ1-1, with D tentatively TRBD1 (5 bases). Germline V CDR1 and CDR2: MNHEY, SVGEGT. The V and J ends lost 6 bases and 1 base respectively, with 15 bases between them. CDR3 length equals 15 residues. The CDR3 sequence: CASRYHRGGNTEAFF. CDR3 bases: TGTGCCAGCAGGTACCACCGGGGGGGGAACACTGAAGCTTTCTTT.

CDR3 DNA sequence: TGTGCCAGCTCAGGGGACACCATACACAGGGAAGCTTTCTTT. It codes for CASSGDTIHREAFF. This rearrangement joins TRBV18 to TRBJ1-1, with a weak D call TRBD1 (6 bases). This CDR3 contains 14 residues. Trimming pared 5 bases from V and 8 bases from J, leaving 18 bases between. Germline lookup yields CDR1 KGHSH and CDR2 LQKENI.

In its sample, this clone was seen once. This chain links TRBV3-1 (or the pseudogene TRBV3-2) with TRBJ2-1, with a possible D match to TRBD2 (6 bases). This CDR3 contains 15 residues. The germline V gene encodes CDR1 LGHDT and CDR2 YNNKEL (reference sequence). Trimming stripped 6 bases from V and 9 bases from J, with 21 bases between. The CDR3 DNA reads TGTGCCAGCAGAGGATCGACCCTAGGGCGGGGTGAGCAGTTCTTC. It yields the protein CASRGSTLGRGEQFF.

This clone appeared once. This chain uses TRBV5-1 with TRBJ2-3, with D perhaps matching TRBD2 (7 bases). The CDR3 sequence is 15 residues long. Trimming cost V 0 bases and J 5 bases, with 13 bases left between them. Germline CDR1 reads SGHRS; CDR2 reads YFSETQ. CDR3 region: CASSLVGGPGDTQYF. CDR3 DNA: TGCGCCAGCAGCTTGGTCGGGGGGCCTGGAGATACGCAGTATTTT.

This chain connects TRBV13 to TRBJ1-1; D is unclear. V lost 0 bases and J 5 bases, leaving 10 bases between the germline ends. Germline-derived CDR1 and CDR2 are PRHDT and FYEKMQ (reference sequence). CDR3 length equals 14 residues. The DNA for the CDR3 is TGTGCCAGCAGCTTAGGCCACACCTCAACTGAAGCTTTCTTT. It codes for CASSLGHTSTEAFF. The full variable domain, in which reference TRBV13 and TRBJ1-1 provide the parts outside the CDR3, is AAGVIQSPRHLIKEKRETATLKCYPIPRHDTVYWYQQGPGQDPQFLISFYEKMQSDKGSIPDRFSAQQFSDYHSELNMSSLELGDSALYFCASSLGHTSTEAFFGQGTRLTVV.

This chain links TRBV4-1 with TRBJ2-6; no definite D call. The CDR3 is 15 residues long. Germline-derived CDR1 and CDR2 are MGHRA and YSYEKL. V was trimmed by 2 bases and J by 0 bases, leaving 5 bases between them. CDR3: CASSQLFSGANVLTF. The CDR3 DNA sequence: TGCGCCAGCAGCCAACTTTTCTCTGGGGCCAACGTCCTGACTTTC.

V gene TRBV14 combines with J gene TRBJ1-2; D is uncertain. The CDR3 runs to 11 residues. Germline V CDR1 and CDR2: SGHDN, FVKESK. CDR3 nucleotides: TGTGCGGGCCCCCTTAACTATGGCTACACCTTC. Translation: CAGPLNYGYTF.

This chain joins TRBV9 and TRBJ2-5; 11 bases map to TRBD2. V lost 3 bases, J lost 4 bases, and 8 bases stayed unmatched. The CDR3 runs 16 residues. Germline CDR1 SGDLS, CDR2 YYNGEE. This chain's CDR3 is CASSAGLAERRETQYF. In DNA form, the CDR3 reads TGTGCCAGCAGCGCGGGACTAGCGGAGAGGCGAGAGACCCAGTACTTC.

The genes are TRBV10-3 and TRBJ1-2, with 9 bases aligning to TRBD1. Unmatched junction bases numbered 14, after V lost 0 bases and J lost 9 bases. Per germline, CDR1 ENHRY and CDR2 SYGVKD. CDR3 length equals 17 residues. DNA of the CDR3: TGTGCCATCAGTGAGTCGTCGGTCTGGACAGGGGATTTGAGCTACACCTTC. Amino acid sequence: CAISESSVWTGDLSYTF.

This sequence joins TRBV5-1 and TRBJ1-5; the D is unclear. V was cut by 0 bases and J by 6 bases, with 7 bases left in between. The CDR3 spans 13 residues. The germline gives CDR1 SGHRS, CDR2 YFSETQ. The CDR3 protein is CASSLVPGQPQHF. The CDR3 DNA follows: TGCGCCAGCAGCTTGGTCCCCGGTCAGCCCCAGCATTTT. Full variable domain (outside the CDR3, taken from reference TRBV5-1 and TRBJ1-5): KAGVTQTPRYLIKTRGQQVTLSCSPISGHRSVSWYQQTPGQGLQFLFEYFSETQRNKGNFPGRFSGRQFSNSRSEMNVSTLELGDSALYLCASSLVPGQPQHFGDGTRLSIL.

The chain's CDR3 is CASSPLAGGPTNEQFF. CDR3 DNA sequence: TGCGCCAGCAGCCCTCTAGCGGGGGGGCCAACCAATGAGCAGTTCTTC. The chain recombines TRBV5-1 with TRBJ2-1, with 12 positions matching TRBD2. Germline trimming cut 4 bases from V and 6 bases from J; bases unmatched to any gene: 8. CDR1 SGHRS and CDR2 YFSETQ come from the germline V gene. The CDR3 has 16 amino acids.

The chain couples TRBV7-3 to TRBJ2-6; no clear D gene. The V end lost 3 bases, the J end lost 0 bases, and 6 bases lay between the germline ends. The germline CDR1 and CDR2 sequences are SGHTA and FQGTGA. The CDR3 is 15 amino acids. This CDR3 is CASSLSFSGANVLTF. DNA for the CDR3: TGTGCCAGCAGCTTGTCCTTCTCTGGGGCCAACGTCCTGACTTTC.

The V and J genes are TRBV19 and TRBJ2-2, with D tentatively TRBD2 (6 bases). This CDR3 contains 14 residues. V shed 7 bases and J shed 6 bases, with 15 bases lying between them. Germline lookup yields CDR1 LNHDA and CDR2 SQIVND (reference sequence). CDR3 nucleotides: TGTGCCAGTAACGACAACCGGGGGTCCGGGGAGCTGTTTTTT. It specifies CASNDNRGSGELFF.